One and the same sample provided the 19 T cell receptor beta chains below, sequenced in a study of a mutant IDH1 vaccine in newly diagnosed glioma. Using immunoSEQ multiplex PCR, the repertoire was profiled, and TCRdb retains in-frame clones only, with some absent. The profile shows about 96,000 clones, 80% of them singletons. As to time point: baseline, week 1 (first vaccination visit). Specified treatment: pre-vaccination baseline after standard-of-care therapy. The sample was PBMCs, taken from a glioma patient treated with radiotherapy, temozolomide or both. These receptor sequences come from a man between 40 and 49 years old with glioma.

The chain is built from TRBV30 and TRBJ2-1; no reliable D call. V was trimmed by 3 bases and J by 0 bases, leaving 12 bases between them. The CDR3 contains 15 residues. CDR1 is GTSNPN and CDR2 is SVGIG in the germline V gene (reference sequence). The CDR3 DNA follows: TGTGCCTGGAGACCCTTTCTAAGCTCCTACAATGAGCAGTTCTTC. This sequence encodes CAWRPFLSSYNEQFF.

This clone has only one observation. The chain joins TRBV9 to TRBJ1-1; no clear D. The V gene lost 1 base and the J gene lost 1 base, with 5 bases spanning the gap. Germline V gives CDR1 SGDLS, CDR2 YYNGEE. CDR3 length: 13 residues. The CDR3 bases are TGTGCCAGCAGCGTATTGGCGAACACTGAAGCTTTCTTT. This codes for CASSVLANTEAFF.

This clone was detected many times. The chain has TRBV18 and TRBJ1-1; unclear D gene. This CDR3 region has 15 residues. Trimming took 3 bases from V and 1 from J, leaving 12 bases between them. Germline V CDR1 and CDR2: KGHSH, LQKENI. The CDR3: CASSPSRGGNTEAFF. The DNA for the CDR3 is TGTGCCAGCTCACCCAGCCGTGGAGGGAACACTGAAGCTTTCTTT.

The chain couples TRBV29-1 to TRBJ2-7, with 13 bases lining up with TRBD2. J was trimmed by 3 bases and V by 6 bases; bases with no gene match: 8. This CDR3 contains 15 residues. CDR1 and CDR2 from the germline V gene are SQVTM and ANQGSEA. The DNA for the CDR3 is TGCAGCGTCCGCGGACTAGCGGGAGATCGCTACGAGCAGTACTTC. Encoded protein: CSVRGLAGDRYEQYF.

The chain carries TRBV28 and TRBJ2-5, with 11 bases identical to TRBD1. CDR3 size: 14 residues. Per the germline V gene, CDR1 is MDHEN and CDR2 is SYDVKM. The trim removed 6 bases at V and 3 bases at J, leaving 3 bases unmatched. The CDR3 here is CASRWDRGEETQYF. The CDR3 nucleotides are TGTGCCAGCAGATGGGACAGGGGGGAAGAGACCCAGTACTTC.

The J gene is TRBJ2-1, the V gene TRBV7-9; unclear D gene. The CDR3 is made up of 13 amino acids. Trimming removed 2 bases from V and 14 bases from J, with 16 bases in between. CDR1 is SEHNR and CDR2 is FQNEAQ in the germline V gene (reference sequence). The CDR3 sequence: CASSLPTGRREFF. DNA for the CDR3: TGTGCCAGCAGCTTACCAACGGGCCGGCGCGAGTTCTTC.

This clone appeared a few times. The genes are TRBV18 and TRBJ1-2, with a tentative D call TRBD1 (5 bases). The CDR3 loop spans 13 amino acids. Germline CDR1 is KGHSH and CDR2 is LQKENI. V dropped 4 bases and J dropped 1 base, with 7 bases sitting between them. In DNA, the CDR3 is TGTGCCAGCTCACGGGACGGTAACTATGGCTACACCTTC. Translation: CASSRDGNYGYTF.

This chain connects TRBV11-3 to TRBJ2-1, with 8 positions matching TRBD2. Trimming at V came to 1 base and at J to 8 bases, leaving 7 bases not matched to a gene. Germline values: CDR1 SGHNT, CDR2 YENEEA. This CDR3 comprises 15 residues. CDR3 sequence reads: CASSLGPGLGHEQFF. The CDR3 DNA reads as TGTGCCAGCAGCTTAGGGCCGGGACTAGGTCATGAGCAGTTCTTC.

CDR3 sequence reads: CASSEGRDPYGYTF. In nucleotides, the CDR3 is TGCGCCAGCAGTGAGGGCAGGGATCCCTATGGCTACACCTTC. The chain recombines TRBV10-2 with TRBJ1-2, with a possible D match to TRBD1 (5 bases). Trimming took off 2 bases at V and 4 bases at J, with 11 bases between the two ends. CDR3 length: 14 residues. Looked up from germline, CDR1 is WSHSY and CDR2 is SAAADI.

The chain is built from TRBV15 and TRBJ2-5; 7 bases are shared with TRBD2. The V and J ends lost 0 bases and 2 bases, in that order; junction bases with no gene match: 3. Germline CDR1 is LNHNV and CDR2 is YYDKDF (reference sequence). This CDR3 is 15 amino acids long. The CDR3 nucleotides read TGTGCCACCAGCAGAGATCAACTAGCGCAAGAGACCCAGTACTTC. Its protein is CATSRDQLAQETQYF.

The chain recombines TRBV6-5 with TRBJ2-7; D is undetermined. Germline loops: CDR1 MNHEY, CDR2 SVGAGI. Trimming removed 5 bases from V and 6 bases from J, with 8 bases in between. The CDR3 runs 11 residues. CDR3 bases: TGTGCCAGCAGTAAAGGTAGCGAGCAGTACTTC. This codes for CASSKGSEQYF.

This clone was detected only once. The rearrangement joins TRBV5-4 to TRBJ2-1; 9 bases line up with TRBD2. This CDR3 is 16 amino acids long. V was pared by 4 bases and J by 5 bases, with 10 bases of the junction left unmatched. Germline loops: CDR1 SGHNT, CDR2 YYREEE (reference sequence). CDR3 nucleotides: TGTGCCAGCAGCCCCCGGGGGGGACTAGCCAACAATGAGCAGTTCTTC. Its translation is CASSPRGGLANNEQFF. The variable domain in full, completed from reference TRBV5-4 and TRBJ2-1, reads ETGVTQSPTHLIKTRGQQVTLRCSSQSGHNTVSWYQQALGQGPQFIFQYYREEENGRGNFPPRFSGLQFPNYSSELNVNALELDDSALYLCASSPRGGLANNEQFFGPGTRLTVL.

This chain joins TRBV5-5 and TRBJ2-1, with 9 positions matching TRBD2. V lost 0 bases and J lost 9; bases outside the gene matches: 7. The CDR3 spans 15 residues. Germline V lookup: CDR1 SGHKS, CDR2 YYEKEE (reference sequence). The CDR3 nucleotides read TGTGCCAGCAGCTTGGTAGTAGCGGGAGCGGGTGAGCAGTTCTTC. This encodes CASSLVVAGAGEQFF.

Note on this clone: In the same sample, other DNA sequences code for this CDR3. V usage is TRBV4-3 and J usage is TRBJ2-7; 10 positions match TRBD2. The junction had 3 bases not matched to a gene; V was cut back by 0 bases and J by 4 bases. This CDR3 contains 15 residues. Germline V lookup: CDR1 LGHNA, CDR2 YSLEER. This chain's CDR3 is CASSQESSGRYEQYF. Written as DNA, the CDR3 is TGCGCCAGCAGCCAAGAGAGTAGCGGGAGGTACGAGCAGTACTTC.

This chain connects TRBV4-3 to TRBJ2-7; no definite D call. CDR1 is LGHNA and CDR2 is YSLEER in the germline V gene. This CDR3 is built from 15 residues. Trimming left V 0 bases short and J 0 bases short, with 9 bases between. CDR3 loop: CASSQDRQGSYEQYF. The CDR3 region has the DNA TGCGCCAGCAGCCAAGATAGGCAAGGCTCCTACGAGCAGTACTTC.

The chain recombines TRBV4-2 with TRBJ2-3; the match to TRBD2 covers 12 bases. Germline V gene lookup returns CDR1 LGHNA and CDR2 YNFKEQ. After removal of 3 bases from V and 4 bases from J, the junction contained 2 bases not matched to a gene. The CDR3 consists of 15 residues. Written as DNA, the CDR3 is TGTGCCAGCAGCCAGACTAGCGGGGGTGCAGATACGCAGTATTTT. Protein sequence: CASSQTSGGADTQYF.

This chain connects TRBV19 to TRBJ2-7, with a tentative D call TRBD1 (5 bases). The CDR3 has 13 residues. V was shortened by 4 bases and J by 2 bases, with 9 bases between the two germline ends. From germline, CDR1 is LNHDA and CDR2 SQIVND (reference sequence). This CDR3 reads CASSRTGTYEQYF. In DNA, the CDR3 is TGTGCCAGTAGTAGAACAGGAACCTACGAGCAGTACTTC.

In its sample, this clone is medium-sized. This chain links TRBV18 with TRBJ2-7; possibly TRBD1 for D (6 bases). This CDR3 contains 15 residues. In germline, CDR1 is KGHSH, CDR2 LQKENI. Trimming left V 3 bases short and J 12 bases short, with 24 bases between. The CDR3: CASSPGPGAFEIMYF. CDR3 sequence (DNA): TGTGCCAGCTCACCCGGACCAGGGGCCTTTGAAATCATGTACTTC.

This clone was seen once. V and J are TRBV19 and TRBJ1-4; the D is unclear. This CDR3 is 14 amino acids long. Germline assignment: CDR1 LNHDA and CDR2 SQIVND (reference sequence). The ends were cut back, 7 bases at V and 7 bases at J, with 16 bases in the middle. The CDR3: CASINPGAGEKLFF. The CDR3 region has the DNA TGTGCCAGTATTAATCCGGGCGCGGGTGAAAAACTGTTTTTT.